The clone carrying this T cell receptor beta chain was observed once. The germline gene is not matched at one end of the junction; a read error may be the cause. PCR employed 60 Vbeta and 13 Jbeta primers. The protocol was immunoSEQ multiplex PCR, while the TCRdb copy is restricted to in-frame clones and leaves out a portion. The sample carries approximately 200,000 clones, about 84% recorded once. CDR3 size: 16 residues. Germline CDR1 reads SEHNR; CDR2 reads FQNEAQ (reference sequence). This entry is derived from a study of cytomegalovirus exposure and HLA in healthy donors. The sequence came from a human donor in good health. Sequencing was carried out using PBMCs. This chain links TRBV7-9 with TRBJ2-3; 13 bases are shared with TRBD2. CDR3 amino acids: CSSSSTGTSGKDTQYF. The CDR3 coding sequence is TGTTCCAGCAGCTCAACCGGGACTAGCGGGAAAGATACGCAGTATTTT.